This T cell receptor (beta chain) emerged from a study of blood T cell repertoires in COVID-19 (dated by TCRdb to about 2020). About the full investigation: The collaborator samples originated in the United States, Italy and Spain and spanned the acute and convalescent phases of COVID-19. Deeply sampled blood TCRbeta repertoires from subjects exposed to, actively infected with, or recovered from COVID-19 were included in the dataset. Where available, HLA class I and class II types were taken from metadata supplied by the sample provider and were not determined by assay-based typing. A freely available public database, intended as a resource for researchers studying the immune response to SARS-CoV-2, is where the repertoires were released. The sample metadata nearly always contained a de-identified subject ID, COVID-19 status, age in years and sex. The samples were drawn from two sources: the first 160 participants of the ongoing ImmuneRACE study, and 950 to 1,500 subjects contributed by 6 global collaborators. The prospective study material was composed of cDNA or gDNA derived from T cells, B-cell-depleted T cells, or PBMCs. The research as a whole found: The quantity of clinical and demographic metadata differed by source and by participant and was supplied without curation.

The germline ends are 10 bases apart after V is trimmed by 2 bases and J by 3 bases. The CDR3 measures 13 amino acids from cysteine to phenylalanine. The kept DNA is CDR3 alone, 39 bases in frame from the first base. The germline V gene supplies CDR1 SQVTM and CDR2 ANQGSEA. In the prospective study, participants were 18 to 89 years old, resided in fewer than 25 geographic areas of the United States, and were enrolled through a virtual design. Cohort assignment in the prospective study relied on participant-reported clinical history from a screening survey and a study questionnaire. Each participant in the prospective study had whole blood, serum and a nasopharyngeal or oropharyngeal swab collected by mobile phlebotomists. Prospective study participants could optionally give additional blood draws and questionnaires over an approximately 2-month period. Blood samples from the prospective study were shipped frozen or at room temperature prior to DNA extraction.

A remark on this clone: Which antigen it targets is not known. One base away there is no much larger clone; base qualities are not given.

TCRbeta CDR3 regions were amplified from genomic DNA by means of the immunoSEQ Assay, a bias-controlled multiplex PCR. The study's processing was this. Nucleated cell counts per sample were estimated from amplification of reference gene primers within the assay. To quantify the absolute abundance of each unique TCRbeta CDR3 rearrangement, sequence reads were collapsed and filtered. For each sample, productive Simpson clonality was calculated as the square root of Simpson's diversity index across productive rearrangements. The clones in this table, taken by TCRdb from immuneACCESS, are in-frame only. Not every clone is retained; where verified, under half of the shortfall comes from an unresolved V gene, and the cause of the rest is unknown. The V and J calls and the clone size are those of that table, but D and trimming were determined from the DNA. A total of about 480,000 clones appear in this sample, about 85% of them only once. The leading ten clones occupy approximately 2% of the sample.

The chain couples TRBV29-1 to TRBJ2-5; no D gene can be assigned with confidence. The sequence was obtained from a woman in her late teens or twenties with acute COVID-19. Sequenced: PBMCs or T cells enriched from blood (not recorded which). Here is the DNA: TGCAGCGTTGAAAAGACGGAGAAAGAGACCCAGTACTTC. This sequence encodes CSVEKTEKETQYF.